The 24 T cell receptor beta chains in this list originate from one sample, sequenced in a study of tumor and adjacent non-tumor tissue in lung cancer. The library came from three nested PCR rounds adapted from ARM-PCR protocols. TCRdb recomputed calls from the multiplex PCR reads with MiXCR, one row per CDR3 protein. Here the sample spans 65,000 to 90,000 distinct CDR3 sequences, around 85% being singletons. No cell sorting was done before RNA was extracted from the tissue. The sample was lung tumor tissue. The receptors derive from a woman in her forties or fifties with non-small cell lung cancer.

This clonotype was seen just once. The chain has TRBV29-1 and TRBJ2-3; the match to TRBD2 covers 8 bases. CDR3 size: 12 residues. Germline trimming cut 6 bases from V and 7 bases from J; bases unmatched to any gene: 6. The V gene's germline CDR1 is SQVTM and CDR2 ANQGSEA. The CDR3 protein is CSVGLATYTQYF. The DNA of the CDR3 is TGCAGCGTCGGACTAGCTACATATACGCAGTATTTT.

This sequence joins TRBV20-1 and TRBJ2-7; 7 bases fit TRBD1. The germline V gene encodes CDR1 DFQATT and CDR2 SNEGSKA (reference sequence). The CDR3 loop spans 15 amino acids. The CDR3 reads CNTRDFAGGPYEQYF. The CDR3 DNA reads TGCAATACTAGAGATTTCGCAGGGGGTCCCTACGAGCAGTACTTC.

Points on this clonotype: One junction end disagrees with the germline gene, perhaps due to a read error. The J gene is TRBJ1-1, the V gene TRBV4-1; possible D gene TRBD1, 6 bases. Germline CDR1 reads MGHRA; CDR2 reads YSYEKL. The CDR3 consists of 16 residues. The CDR3 loop is CASCQDFYRVDTEAFF. The CDR3 region has the DNA TGCGCCAGCTGCCAAGATTTCTACAGGGTCGACACTGAAGCTTTCTTT.

As regards this clonotype: The missing conserved phenylalanine or tryptophan at the end of this CDR3 makes a read error likely. The limits of the CDR3 on the DNA are not certain, so only TCRdb's listed CDR3 is given. V gene TRBV5-1 combines with J gene TRBJ2-6; the table calls TRBD1, which could not be checked here. The CDR3 is 18 amino acids in total, end residues counted. Germline loops: CDR1 SGHRS, CDR2 YFSETQ. The CDR3 is CASSRQGTSGSGANVLNY.

A remark on this clonotype: Without the conserved terminal phenylalanine or tryptophan, this CDR3 likely stems from a read error. This sequence joins TRBV4-3 and TRBJ2-1; TRBD2 matches at 11 bases. Germline CDR1 LGHNA, CDR2 YSLEER. This CDR3 region has 19 residues. The CDR3 protein is CASSQEFSGRVSSYNEQFI. The CDR3 nucleotides are TGCGCCAGCAGCCAAGAATTTAGCGGGAGGGTGAGCTCCTATAATGAGCAGTTCATC.

This clonotype was found once. The genes are TRBV28 and TRBJ2-1; D possibly corresponds to TRBD1 (6 bases). Germline CDR1 reads MDHEN; CDR2 reads SYDVKM. The CDR3 runs to 14 residues. The CDR3 region has the DNA TGTTCCACCTCCTCAGGGACACCTTACAATGAGCAGTTCTTC. Translated: CSTSSGTPYNEQFF.

A note on this clonotype: Its ends do not fully match the called genes, so a read error is possible. The rearrangement uses TRBV28 and TRBJ1-2; D gene ambiguous. This CDR3 is built from 18 residues. Germline values: CDR1 MDHEN, CDR2 SYDVKM. CDR3 protein: CANSTLGSETFLDYGYTF. In DNA form, the CDR3 reads TGTGCCAACAGTACCCTGGGCTCTGAGACCTTTTTGGACTATGGCTACACCTTC.

Details on this clonotype: The conserved phenylalanine or tryptophan is not found at the CDR3 terminus, so this likely reflects a read error. V gene TRBV29-1 combines with J gene TRBJ1-3; unclear D gene. V was trimmed by 8 bases and J by 0 bases, leaving 17 bases between them. Germline lookup yields CDR1 SQVTM and CDR2 ANQGSEA. The CDR3 has 15 amino acids. The CDR3 protein is CSNDSGSGSGNTIYV. CDR3 in DNA: TGCAGCAATGACTCGGGCAGCGGCTCTGGAAACACCATATATGTT.

V usage is TRBV20-1 and J usage is TRBJ2-3; D perhaps matches TRBD1 (6 bases). Germline V lookup: CDR1 DFQATT, CDR2 SNEGSKA (reference sequence). This CDR3 spans 17 amino acids. With 2 bases removed from V and 2 bases from J, the gap between germline ends came to 20 bases. The CDR3 loop reads CSARLGLVGAVTDTQYF. In DNA form, the CDR3 reads TGCAGTGCTAGATTAGGGCTAGTGGGGGCTGTCACAGATACGCAGTATTTT.

This sequence joins TRBV7-8 and TRBJ2-7; a possible D gene is TRBD2 (5 bases). In germline, CDR1 is SGHVS, CDR2 FQNEAQ. The CDR3 is 15 residues long. The CDR3, as DNA: TGTCCTAGCAGCTTAGTCAGAACTAATACCTACGAGCAGTACTTC. Its translation: CPSSLVRTNTYEQYF.

A remark on this clonotype: The junction and the germline gene differ at one end; a read error may be behind it. J is TRBJ2-3 and V is TRBV7-8; D is ambiguous. The germline CDR1 and CDR2 sequences are SGHVS and FQNEAQ. The CDR3 runs 14 residues. Here the CDR3 DNA reads TGTGCCAGCATCCCCCGACGTAGTCGTGATACGCAGTATTTC. The encoded protein is CASIPRRSRDTQYF.

Comments on this clonotype: At one end the junction does not follow the germline gene, possibly because of a read error. This chain links TRBV11-2 with TRBJ2-1; TRBD2 matches 7 bases. Per the germline V gene, CDR1 is SGHAT and CDR2 is FQNNGV. This CDR3 spans 17 amino acids. CDR3 DNA sequence: TGTGCCAGCGCCCCAGAGTGCGGGGGAAGCTCCTACAATGGGCAGTTCTTC. Residues: CASAPECGGSSYNGQFF. The full variable domain, in which reference TRBV11-2 and TRBJ2-1 provide the parts outside the CDR3, is EAGVAQSPRYKIIEKRQSVAFWCNPISGHATLYWYQQILGQGPKLLIQFQNNGVVDDSQLPKDRFSAERLKGVDSTLKIQPAKLEDSAVYLCASAPECGGSSYNGQFFGPGTRLTVL.

This clonotype has only one observation. A junction boundary mismatches the germline segment, possibly from a read error. This chain uses TRBV6-6 with TRBJ2-7, with a weak D call TRBD2 (5 bases). Per the germline V gene, CDR1 is MNHNY and CDR2 is SVGAGI (reference sequence). The CDR3 totals 12 residues. CDR3 coding DNA: TGTGCCGGCAGTTACGTGGGGAGCAAGCAGTACTTC. Amino acid sequence: CAGSYVGSKQYF.

Notes on this clonotype: A read error may account for a junction end that differs from germline. The chain uses TRBV11-2 and TRBJ2-5; D is uncertain. CDR3 size: 13 residues. Germline V lookup: CDR1 SGHAT, CDR2 FQNNGV. CDR3 loop: CASGQTGQETQYF. In DNA, the CDR3 is TGTGCCAGCGGCCAGACGGGCCAAGAGACCCAGTACTTT.

The chain links TRBV20-1 to TRBJ2-3, with a possible D match to TRBD2 (5 bases). CDR3 size: 13 residues. Trimming removed 8 bases at V and 2 bases at J, with 14 bases between. Looked up from germline, CDR1 is DFQATT and CDR2 is SNEGSKA (reference sequence). CDR3 nucleotide sequence: TGCAGTACTCTCCCGGGATACACAGATACGCAGTATTTT. Translation gives CSTLPGYTDTQYF.

On this clonotype: A junction end diverges from the germline sequence, so it may reflect a read error. The J gene is TRBJ2-1, the V gene TRBV28; D is uncertain. The CDR3 length is 16 residues. Germline V CDR1 and CDR2: MDHEN, SYDVKM. The CDR3 region is CASSLLALPSYNEHFF. CDR3 nucleotides: TGTGCCAGCAGCCTCCTGGCCCTACCATCCTACAATGAGCACTTCTTC.

Concerning this clonotype itself: An end of the junction differs from the germline gene, which may be a read error. The chain combines TRBV6-5 with TRBJ2-1, with 7 bases aligning to TRBD1. Germline CDR1 MNHEY, CDR2 SVGAGI. CDR3 length equals 15 residues. The CDR3 here is CANSSLTGEANEQFF. CDR3 DNA sequence: TGTGCCAACAGTTCATTAACAGGGGAAGCAAATGAGCAGTTCTTC.

This clonotype was recorded a few times. The V call is TRBV11-2, the J call TRBJ2-1, with a possible D match to TRBD2 (7 bases). Trimming cost V 7 bases and J 2 bases, with 15 bases left between them. CDR1 and CDR2 (germline): SGHAT, FQNNGV. The length of the CDR3 is 15 residues. This CDR3 is CASIKGGGAYNEQFF. The CDR3 DNA sequence: TGTGCCAGCATCAAAGGGGGAGGGGCCTACAATGAGCAGTTCTTC.

Concerning this clonotype: One end of the junction does not line up with germline, which may come from a read error. This chain links TRBV12-3 or TRBV12-4 with TRBJ1-1; D remains ambiguous. The CDR3 has 13 residues. The chain's CDR3 is CASSLGSNTEVFF. The CDR3 DNA reads TGTGCCAGCAGTTTAGGCTCGAACACTGAAGTTTTCTTT.

Worth noting for this clonotype: Its ends do not fully match the called genes, so a read error is possible. The chain joins TRBV5-1 to TRBJ2-1; D might be TRBD2 (6 bases). Germline-derived CDR1 and CDR2 are SGHRS and YFSETQ. The CDR3 has 14 amino acids. The CDR3 nucleotides read TGCACCAGCAGCTTTAGCGGAAATCTCGATGAGCAGTTCTTC. It encodes CTSSFSGNLDEQFF.

About this clonotype itself: A junction end diverges from the germline sequence, so it may reflect a read error. The chain links TRBV18 to TRBJ2-5; D gene uncertain. Germline V lookup: CDR1 KGHSH, CDR2 LQKENI. The CDR3 has 14 residues. CDR3 nucleotides: TGTCCCAGCTCACCACCCTGGACGCAAGAGACCCAGCGCTTC. It encodes CPSSPPWTQETQRF.

This clonotype has only one observation. One junction end does not reproduce the germline sequence, and a read error may be involved. The chain couples TRBV29-1 to TRBJ2-2, with D perhaps being TRBD1 or TRBD2 (5 bases each). This CDR3 spans 15 amino acids. Germline CDR1 reads SQVTM; CDR2 reads ANQGSEA. The CDR3 protein is CSVVLLVGMVGDLFF. In DNA form, the CDR3 reads TGCAGCGTTGTTCTCCTGGTGGGAATGGTCGGGGACCTGTTTTTT.

About this clonotype: The junction differs from germline at one of its ends, possibly a read error. V gene TRBV6-1 combines with J gene TRBJ1-2, with a possible D match to TRBD1 (6 bases). The CDR3 runs 14 residues. Germline V gives CDR1 MNHNS, CDR2 SASEGT. As DNA, the CDR3 is TGTGCCACCGGGGGGGGCACAGCTTACTATGGCTCCACCTTC. Encoded protein: CATGGGTAYYGSTF.

Turning to this clonotype: The conserved final phenylalanine or tryptophan is absent from the CDR3, which likely points to a read error. The chain couples TRBV5-1 to TRBJ2-1; D is uncertain. Germline CDR1 reads SGHRS; CDR2 reads YFSETQ. The CDR3 is made up of 13 amino acids. The CDR3 DNA reads TGCGCAAGCAGCTTGGAACCCTACAATGAGCAGTTCTTA. Its protein product is CASSLEPYNEQFL.